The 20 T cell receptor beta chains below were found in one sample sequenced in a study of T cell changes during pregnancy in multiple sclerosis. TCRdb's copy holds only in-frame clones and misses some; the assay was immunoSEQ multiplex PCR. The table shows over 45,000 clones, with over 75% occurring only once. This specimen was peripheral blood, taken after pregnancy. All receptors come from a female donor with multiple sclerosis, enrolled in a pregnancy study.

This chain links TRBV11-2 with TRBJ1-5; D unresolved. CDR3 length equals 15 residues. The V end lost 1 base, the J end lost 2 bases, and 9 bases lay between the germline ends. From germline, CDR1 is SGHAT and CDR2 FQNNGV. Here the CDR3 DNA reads TGTGCCAGCAGCTTAGGAGGGATTGGCAATCAGCCCCAGCATTTT. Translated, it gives CASSLGGIGNQPQHF.

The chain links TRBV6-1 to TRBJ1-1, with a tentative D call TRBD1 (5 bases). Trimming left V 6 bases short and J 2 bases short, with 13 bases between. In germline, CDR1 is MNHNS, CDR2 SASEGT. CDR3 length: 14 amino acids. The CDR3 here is CASRQTGHNTEAFF. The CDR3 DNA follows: TGTGCCAGCAGACAAACAGGACATAACACTGAAGCTTTCTTT.

The CDR3 bases are TGTGCCAGCAGATCCGACAGTGGGGTTAGCAGTGTAACTGAAGCTTTCTTT. Residues: CASRSDSGVSSVTEAFF. The rearrangement uses TRBV7-9 and TRBJ1-1; the D gene is possibly TRBD1 (5 bases). There are 17 residues in the CDR3. V was trimmed by 6 bases and J by 5 bases, leaving 25 bases between them. The germline gives CDR1 SEHNR, CDR2 FQNEAQ (reference sequence). Full variable domain (rest looked up from reference TRBV7-9 and TRBJ1-1): DTGVSQNPRHKITKRGQNVTFRCDPISEHNRLYWYRQTLGQGPEFLTYFQNEAQLEKSRLLSDRFSAERPKGSFSTLEIQRTEQGDSAMYLCASRSDSGVSSVTEAFFGQGTRLTVV.

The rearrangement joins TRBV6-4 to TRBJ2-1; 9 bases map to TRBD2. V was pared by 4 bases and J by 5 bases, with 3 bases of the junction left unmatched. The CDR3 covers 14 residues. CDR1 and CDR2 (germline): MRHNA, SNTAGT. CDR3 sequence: CASSASGMNNEQFF. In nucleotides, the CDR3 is TGTGCCAGCAGTGCTAGCGGGATGAACAATGAGCAGTTCTTC.

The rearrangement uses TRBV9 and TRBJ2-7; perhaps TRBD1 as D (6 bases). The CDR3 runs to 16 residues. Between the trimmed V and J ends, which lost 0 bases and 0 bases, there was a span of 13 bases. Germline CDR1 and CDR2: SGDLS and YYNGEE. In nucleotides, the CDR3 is TGTGCCAGCAGCGTAGCTCAGGAGACAGGCTCCTACGAGCAGTACTTC. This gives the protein CASSVAQETGSYEQYF.

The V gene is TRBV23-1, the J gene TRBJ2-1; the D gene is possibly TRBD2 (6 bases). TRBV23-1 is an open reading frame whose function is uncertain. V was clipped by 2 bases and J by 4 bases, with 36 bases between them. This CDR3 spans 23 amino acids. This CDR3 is CASSQNRDRAGGGPEEAYNEQFF. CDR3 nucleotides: TGCGCCAGCAGTCAAAATCGGGATCGGGCCGGGGGTGGACCTGAAGAGGCGTACAATGAGCAGTTCTTC.

CDR3 in amino acids: CASSQDRDNSPLHF. The DNA of the CDR3 is TGTGCCAGCAGCCAGGACAGGGATAATTCACCCCTCCACTTT. The J gene is TRBJ1-6, the V gene TRBV5-4; the match to TRBD1 covers 8 bases. The CDR3 covers 14 residues. The V gene end was trimmed by 4 bases and the J gene end by 5 bases; junction bases not matched to a gene: 2. The V gene's germline CDR1 is SGHNT and CDR2 YYREEE (reference sequence).

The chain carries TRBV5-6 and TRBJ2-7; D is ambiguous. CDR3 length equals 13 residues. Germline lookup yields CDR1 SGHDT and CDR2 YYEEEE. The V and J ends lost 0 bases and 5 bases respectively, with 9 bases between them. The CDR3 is CASSLAFGNEQYF. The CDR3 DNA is TGTGCCAGCAGCTTGGCCTTCGGTAACGAGCAGTACTTC.

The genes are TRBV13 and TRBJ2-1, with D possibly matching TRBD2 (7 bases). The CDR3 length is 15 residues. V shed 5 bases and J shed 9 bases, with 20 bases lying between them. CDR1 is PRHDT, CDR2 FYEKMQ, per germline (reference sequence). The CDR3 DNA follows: TGTGCCAGCAGCCCCATAGGGGGGGGTGAAGGTGAGCAGTTCTTC. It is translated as CASSPIGGGEGEQFF.

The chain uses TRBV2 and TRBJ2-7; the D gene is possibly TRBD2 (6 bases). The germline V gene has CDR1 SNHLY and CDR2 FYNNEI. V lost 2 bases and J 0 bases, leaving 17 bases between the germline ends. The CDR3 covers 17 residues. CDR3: CASSEWRVAGTSYEQYF. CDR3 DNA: TGTGCCAGCAGTGAATGGAGGGTGGCGGGGACCTCCTACGAGCAGTACTTC.

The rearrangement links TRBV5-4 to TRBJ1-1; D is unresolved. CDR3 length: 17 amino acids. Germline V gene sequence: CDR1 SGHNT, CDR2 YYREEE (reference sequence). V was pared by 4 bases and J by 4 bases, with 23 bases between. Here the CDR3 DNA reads TGTGCCAGCAGCCCACTCATCCGACCCTCGGCAGGCACTGAAGCTTTCTTT. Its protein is CASSPLIRPSAGTEAFF.

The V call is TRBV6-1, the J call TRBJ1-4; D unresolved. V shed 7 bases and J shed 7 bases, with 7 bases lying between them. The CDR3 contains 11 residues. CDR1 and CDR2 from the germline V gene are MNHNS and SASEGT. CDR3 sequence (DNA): TGTGCCAGCACCCTAAGTGAAAAACTGTTTTTT. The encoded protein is CASTLSEKLFF.

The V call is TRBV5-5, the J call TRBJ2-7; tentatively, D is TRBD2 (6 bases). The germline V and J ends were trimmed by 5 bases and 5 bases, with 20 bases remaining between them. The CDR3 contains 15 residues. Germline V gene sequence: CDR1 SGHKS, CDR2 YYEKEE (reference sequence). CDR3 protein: CASSLWTPGEHEQYF. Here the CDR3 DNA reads TGTGCCAGCAGTCTCTGGACCCCGGGGGAGCACGAGCAGTACTTC.

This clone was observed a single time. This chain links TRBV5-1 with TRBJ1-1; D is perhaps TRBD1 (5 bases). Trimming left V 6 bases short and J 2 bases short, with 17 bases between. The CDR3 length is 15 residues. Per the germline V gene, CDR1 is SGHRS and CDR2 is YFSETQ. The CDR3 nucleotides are TGCGCCAGCACCCTCCTAGTAGGGGTAAACACTGAAGCTTTCTTT. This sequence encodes CASTLLVGVNTEAFF.

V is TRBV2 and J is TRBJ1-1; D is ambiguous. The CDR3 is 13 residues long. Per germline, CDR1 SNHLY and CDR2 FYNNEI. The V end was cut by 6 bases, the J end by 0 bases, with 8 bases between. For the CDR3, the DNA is TGTGCCAGCAGAGACTCCCTGAACACTGAAGCTTTCTTT. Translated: CASRDSLNTEAFF.

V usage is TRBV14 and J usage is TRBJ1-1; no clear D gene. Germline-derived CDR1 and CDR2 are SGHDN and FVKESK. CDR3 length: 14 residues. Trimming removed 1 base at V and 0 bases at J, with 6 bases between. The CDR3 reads CASSQGQLNTEAFF. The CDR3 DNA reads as TGTGCCAGCAGCCAAGGACAACTGAACACTGAAGCTTTCTTT. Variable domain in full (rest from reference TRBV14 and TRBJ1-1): EAGVTQFPSHSVIEKGQTVTLRCDPISGHDNLYWYRRVMGKEIKFLLHFVKESKQDESGMPNNRFLAERTGGTYSTLKVQPAELEDSGVYFCASSQGQLNTEAFFGQGTRLTVV.

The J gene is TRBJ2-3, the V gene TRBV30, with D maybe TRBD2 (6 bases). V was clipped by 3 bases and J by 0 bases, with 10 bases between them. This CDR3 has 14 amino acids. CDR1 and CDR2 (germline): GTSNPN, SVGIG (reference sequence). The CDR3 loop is CAWRGGVSTDTQYF. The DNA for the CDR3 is TGTGCCTGGAGGGGGGGAGTTAGCACAGATACGCAGTATTTT.

Here the CDR3 DNA reads TGTGCCAGCAGCATAGCGGGGGTCTATACCTACGAGCAGTACTTC. Amino acids: CASSIAGVYTYEQYF. V usage is TRBV6-5 and J usage is TRBJ2-7; 9 nucleotides agree with TRBD2. CDR3 length: 15 residues. Germline-derived CDR1 and CDR2 are MNHEY and SVGAGI. Losses at the gene ends were 6 bases for V and 2 bases for J; bases not matched to a gene: 8.

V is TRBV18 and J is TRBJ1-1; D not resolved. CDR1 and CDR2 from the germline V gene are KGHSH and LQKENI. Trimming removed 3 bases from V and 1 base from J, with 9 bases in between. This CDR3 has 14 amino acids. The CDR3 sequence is CASSPITGNTEAFF. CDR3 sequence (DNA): TGTGCCAGCTCACCCATTACGGGGAACACTGAAGCTTTCTTT.

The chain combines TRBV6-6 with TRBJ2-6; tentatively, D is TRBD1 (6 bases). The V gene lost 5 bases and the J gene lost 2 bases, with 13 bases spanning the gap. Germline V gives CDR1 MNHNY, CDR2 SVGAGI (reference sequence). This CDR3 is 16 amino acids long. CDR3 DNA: TGTGCCAGCAGTCTAAACAGGGACCCTGGGGCCAACGTCCTGACTTTC. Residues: CASSLNRDPGANVLTF.